Given below is one T cell receptor (beta chain) in context. Germline CDR1 and CDR2: MDHEN and SYDVKM. This CDR3 is 15 amino acids long. With V trimmed by 7 bases and J by 2 bases, 11 bases remained unmatched. These data originate in a study of blood T cell repertoires in COVID-19. In terms of age and location, participants ranged from roughly 18 to 100 years and lived in fewer than 30 US areas. Here immunoSEQ multiplex PCR was the method, and the copy in TCRdb shows in-frame clones only, minus some. This repertoire shows roughly 260,000 clones, about nine tenths found once; its top ten account for about 6%.

This TCR was sampled from a woman in her twenties or thirties with acute COVID-19. The genes are TRBV28 and TRBJ2-7, with 7 nucleotides matching TRBD1. The sequencing input was PBMCs or T cells enriched from blood (not recorded which). CDR3 in amino acids: CASTKDRPKTYEQYF. The CDR3 nucleotides are TGTGCCAGCACCAAGGACAGGCCGAAAACCTACGAGCAGTACTTC.